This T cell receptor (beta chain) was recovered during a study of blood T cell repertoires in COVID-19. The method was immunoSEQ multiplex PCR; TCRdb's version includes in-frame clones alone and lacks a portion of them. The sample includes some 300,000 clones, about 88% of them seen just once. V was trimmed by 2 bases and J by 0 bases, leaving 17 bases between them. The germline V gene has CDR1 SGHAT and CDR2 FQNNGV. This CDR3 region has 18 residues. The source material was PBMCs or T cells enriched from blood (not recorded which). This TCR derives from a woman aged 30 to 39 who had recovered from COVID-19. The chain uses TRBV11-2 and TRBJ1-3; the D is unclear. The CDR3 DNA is TGTGCCAGCAGCTTAACCCCCGCGGCGGCTCGCTCTGGAAACACCATATATTTT. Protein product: CASSLTPAAARSGNTIYF. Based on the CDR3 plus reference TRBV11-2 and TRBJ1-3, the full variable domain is EAGVAQSPRYKIIEKRQSVAFWCNPISGHATLYWYQQILGQGPKLLIQFQNNGVVDDSQLPKDRFSAERLKGVDSTLKIQPAKLEDSAVYLCASSLTPAAARSGNTIYFGEGSWLTVV.